The next 15 T cell receptor beta chains were all read from a single sample in a study of CD8 T cells in ankylosing spondylitis. TCRdb redid the calling of the 5' RACE reads with MiXCR, one entry per CDR3 protein. The data hold about 510,000 distinct CDR3 sequences, with less than 6% observed a single time. Their recognized antigens are unknown. The study's findings and limits: A motif in TCR beta, a set of about 8 highly homologous variants, appeared characteristic of ankylosing spondylitis blood.

The sequenced material came from blood, either unsorted or a sorted T cell fraction (not recorded which). The receptors originated from a male donor with ankylosing spondylitis.

This clonotype occurred many times. As DNA, the CDR3 is TGTGCCAGCAGCCCCTCCGGGACAGTCTATGGCTACACCTTC. This sequence encodes CASSPSGTVYGYTF. The J gene is TRBJ1-2, the V gene TRBV7-9; 7 bases line up with TRBD1. The V gene end was trimmed by 5 bases and the J gene end by 4 bases; junction bases not matched to a gene: 7. Germline CDR1 and CDR2: SEHNR and FQNEAQ (reference sequence). The CDR3 sequence is 14 residues long.

The V call is TRBV24-1, the J call TRBJ2-3; D is unresolved. The CDR3 is 16 amino acids. Trimming shortened V by 2 bases and J by 2 bases, and 13 bases separated the two germline ends. Germline V gene sequence: CDR1 KGHDR, CDR2 SFDVKD. The CDR3 nucleotides are TGTGCCACCAGTGATTATGGCAGAAACCCCACAGATACGCAGTATTTT. Its translation: CATSDYGRNPTDTQYF.

This clonotype showed up many times. This chain connects TRBV15 to TRBJ2-2; unclear D gene. The CDR3 spans 18 residues. Looked up from germline, CDR1 is LNHNV and CDR2 is YYDKDF (reference sequence). V lost 0 bases, J lost 0 bases, and 14 bases lay in between. This CDR3 reads CATSRDLASVANTGELFF. Written as DNA, the CDR3 is TGTGCCACCAGCAGAGATCTGGCGTCTGTGGCGAACACCGGGGAGCTGTTTTTT. Using reference TRBV15 and TRBJ2-2 for the parts outside the CDR3, the full variable domain is DAMVIQNPRYQVTQFGKPVTLSCSQTLNHNVMYWYQQKSSQAPKLLFHYYDKDFNNEADTPDNFQSRRPNTSFCFLDIRSPGLGDTAMYLCATSRDLASVANTGELFFGEGSRLTVL.

This clonotype was observed at least ten times. V usage is TRBV29-1 and J usage is TRBJ2-1, with 9 bases aligning to TRBD2. From germline, CDR1 is SQVTM and CDR2 ANQGSEA. CDR3 length: 15 amino acids. The V gene end was trimmed by 7 bases and the J gene end by 9 bases; junction bases not matched to a gene: 16. Here the CDR3 reads CSARGTSLNLGEQFF. The CDR3 DNA is TGCAGCGCTAGGGGGACTAGCTTAAACTTAGGTGAGCAGTTCTTC.

This clonotype has more than one count but fewer than ten. The V call is TRBV4-3, the J call TRBJ2-1; 10 bases are shared with TRBD2. V trimming: 1 base; J trimming: 3 bases; junction bases outside the gene matches: 0. From germline, CDR1 is LGHNA and CDR2 YSLEER. This CDR3 comprises 15 residues. This CDR3 is CASSQASGGYNEQFF. CDR3 DNA sequence: TGCGCCAGCAGCCAAGCTAGCGGGGGCTACAATGAGCAGTTCTTC.

This clonotype was seen repeatedly, ten times or more. The chain's CDR3 is CSVVLGTEAFF. CDR3 bases: TGCAGCGTTGTGTTGGGCACTGAAGCTTTCTTT. This chain joins TRBV29-1 and TRBJ1-1; D unresolved. V lost 4 bases, J lost 4 bases, and 7 bases lay in between. The CDR3 is made up of 11 amino acids. CDR1 SQVTM and CDR2 ANQGSEA come from the germline V gene. The full variable domain, completed using reference TRBV29-1 and TRBJ1-1, is SAVISQKPSRDICQRGTSLTIQCQVDSQVTMMFWYRQQPGQSLTLIATANQGSEATYESGFVIDKFPISRPNLTFSTLTVSNMSPEDSSIYLCSVVLGTEAFFGQGTRLTVV.

Ten or more counts support this clonotype. The chain has TRBV7-2 and TRBJ1-1; 7 bases map to TRBD1. Germline V CDR1 and CDR2: SGHTA, FQGNSA. After removal of 5 bases from V and 4 bases from J, the junction contained 7 bases not matched to a gene. This CDR3 is 14 amino acids long. CDR3 nucleotides: TGTGCCAGCAGCACCAGGGGGAGCGGCACTGAAGCTTTCTTT. Its protein is CASSTRGSGTEAFF.

This clonotype has ten or more counts. CDR3 loop: CASSFEGGSYNEQFF. The CDR3 nucleotides are TGCGCCAGCAGCTTCGAGGGAGGGTCCTACAATGAGCAGTTCTTC. The rearrangement uses TRBV5-1 and TRBJ2-1; TRBD2 matches 7 bases. The CDR3 consists of 15 residues. V lost 2 bases and J lost 1; bases outside the gene matches: 3. CDR1 is SGHRS and CDR2 is YFSETQ in the germline V gene.

In its sample, this clonotype was seen many times. This chain uses TRBV7-9 with TRBJ1-4, with D possibly TRBD1 on 5 matching bases. The CDR3 runs to 14 residues. Germline-derived CDR1 and CDR2 are SEHNR and FQNEAQ (reference sequence). V lost 5 bases to trimming and J lost 7 bases, with 14 bases between them. The CDR3 DNA follows: TGTGCCAGCAGCGGGGACGGAGGGCGTGAAAAACTGTTTTTT. It specifies CASSGDGGREKLFF.

This clonotype was picked up a small number of times. The chain has TRBV7-9 and TRBJ2-4; D is unresolved. The germline CDR1 and CDR2 sequences are SEHNR and FQNEAQ (reference sequence). There are 15 residues in the CDR3. The V end was cut by 5 bases, the J end by 1 base, with 12 bases between. The CDR3 loop is CASSPTSFAKNIQYF. CDR3 nucleotides: TGTGCCAGCAGCCCAACAAGTTTCGCCAAAAACATTCAGTACTTC.

This clonotype was picked up many times. The chain is built from TRBV7-2 and TRBJ2-7, with 10 bases lining up with TRBD1. CDR1 is SGHTA and CDR2 is FQGNSA in the germline V gene. The CDR3 is 13 residues long. J lost 5 bases, V lost 5 bases, and 3 bases had no gene match. CDR3 residues: CASSRDRGDEQYF. The CDR3 DNA is TGTGCCAGCAGCCGGGACAGGGGCGACGAGCAGTACTTC.

This clonotype was counted many times. The chain joins TRBV25-1 to TRBJ2-7, with D perhaps matching TRBD2 (6 bases). This CDR3 is 16 amino acids long. Germline V gene sequence: CDR1 MGHDK, CDR2 SYGVNS. V was shortened by 2 bases and J by 0 bases, with 14 bases between the two germline ends. The CDR3 DNA is TGTGCCAGCAGTGAAGGAGGGCGGCGTGACTCCTACGAGCAGTACTTC. It codes for CASSEGGRRDSYEQYF.

Many counts were recorded for this clonotype. The rearrangement uses TRBV20-1 and TRBJ2-3; perhaps TRBD2 as D (6 bases). The V gene lost 5 bases and the J gene lost 7 bases, with 16 bases spanning the gap. This CDR3 contains 13 residues. The germline V gene encodes CDR1 DFQATT and CDR2 SNEGSKA (reference sequence). Here the CDR3 reads CSASGTSFYTQYF. DNA for the CDR3: TGCAGTGCTTCCGGGACTTCCTTTTATACGCAGTATTTT.

Comment on this clonotype: A much bigger clone sits one base away, suggesting this may be a read error. The chain has TRBV7-2 and TRBJ2-2; D is ambiguous. CDR3 size: 12 residues. The V end was cut by 5 bases, the J end by 5 bases, with 6 bases between. Germline V gene lookup returns CDR1 SGHTA and CDR2 FQGNSA. The DNA of the CDR3 is TGTGCCAGCAGCCCCAAAACCGGGGAGCTGTTTTTT. Its protein product is CASSPKTGELFF. The full variable domain, its missing parts supplied by reference TRBV7-2 and TRBJ2-2, is GAGVSQSPSNKVTEKGKDVELRCDPISGHTALYWYRQSLGQGLEFLIYFQGNSAPDKSGLPSDRFSAERTGGSVSTLTIQRTQQEDSAVYLCASSPKTGELFFGEGSRLTVL.

CDR3 DNA: TGTGCCAGCAGCCAGCGGTCCCTAGCGGACAATGAGCAGTTCTTC. This translates into CASSQRSLADNEQFF. The chain uses TRBV7-6 and TRBJ2-1; 7 bases are shared with TRBD2. Germline V gives CDR1 SGHVS, CDR2 FNYEAQ. The CDR3 has 15 amino acids. V trimming: 5 bases; J trimming: 5 bases; junction bases outside the gene matches: 9.